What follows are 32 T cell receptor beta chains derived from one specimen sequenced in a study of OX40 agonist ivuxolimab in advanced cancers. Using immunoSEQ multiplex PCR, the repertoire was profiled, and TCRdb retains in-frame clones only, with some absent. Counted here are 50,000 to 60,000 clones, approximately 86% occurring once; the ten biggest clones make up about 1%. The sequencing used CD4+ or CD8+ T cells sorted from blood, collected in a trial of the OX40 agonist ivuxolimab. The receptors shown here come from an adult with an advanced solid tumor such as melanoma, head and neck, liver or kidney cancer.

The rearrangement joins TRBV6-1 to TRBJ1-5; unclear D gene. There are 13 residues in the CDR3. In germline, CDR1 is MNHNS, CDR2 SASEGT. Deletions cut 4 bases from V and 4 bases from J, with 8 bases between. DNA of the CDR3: TGTGCCAGCAGTGGGCGGCAGAATCAGCCCCAGCATTTT. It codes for CASSGRQNQPQHF.

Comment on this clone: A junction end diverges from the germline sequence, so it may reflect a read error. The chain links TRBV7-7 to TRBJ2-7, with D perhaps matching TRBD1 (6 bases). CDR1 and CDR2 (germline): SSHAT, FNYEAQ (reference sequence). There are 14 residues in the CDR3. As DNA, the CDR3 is TGTGCTAGCAGCTTAGGGGACAAACCCTACGAGCAGTACTTC. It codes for CASSLGDKPYEQYF.

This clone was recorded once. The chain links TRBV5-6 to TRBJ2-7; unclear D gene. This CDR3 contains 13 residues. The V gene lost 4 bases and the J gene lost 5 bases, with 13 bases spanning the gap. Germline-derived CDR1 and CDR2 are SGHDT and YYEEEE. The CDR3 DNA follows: TGTGCCAGCAGCCTAATACAGTCCGACGAGCAGTACTTC. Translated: CASSLIQSDEQYF.

The CDR3 region has the DNA TGTGCCAGCAGCCGCCACTTAAACACTGAAGCTTTCTTT. Translated, it gives CASSRHLNTEAFF. The chain uses TRBV4-2 and TRBJ1-1; no clear D gene. V shed 4 bases and J shed 2 bases, with 8 bases lying between them. CDR1 and CDR2 from the germline V gene are LGHNA and YNFKEQ. The CDR3 sequence is 13 residues long.

The DNA for the CDR3 is TGTGCCAGCAGCTCCCTAGCGGGAGGCCGAAATGAGCAGTTCTTC. Its protein product is CASSSLAGGRNEQFF. J is TRBJ2-1 and V is TRBV11-2; 11 nucleotides match TRBD2. Losses at the gene ends were 4 bases for V and 7 bases for J; bases not matched to a gene: 6. Germline CDR1 and CDR2: SGHAT and FQNNGV. The CDR3 has 15 residues.

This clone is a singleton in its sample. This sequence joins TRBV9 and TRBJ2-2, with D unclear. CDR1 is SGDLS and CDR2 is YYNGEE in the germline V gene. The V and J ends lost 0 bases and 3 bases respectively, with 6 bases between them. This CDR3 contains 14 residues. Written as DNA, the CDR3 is TGTGCCAGCAGCGTAGCGGACCACACCGGGGAGCTGTTTTTT. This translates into CASSVADHTGELFF.

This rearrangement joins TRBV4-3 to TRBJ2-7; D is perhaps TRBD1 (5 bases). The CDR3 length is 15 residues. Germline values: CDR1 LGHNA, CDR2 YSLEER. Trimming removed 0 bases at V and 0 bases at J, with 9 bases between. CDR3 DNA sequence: TGCGCCAGCAGCCAAGATTCCCAGGGCTCCTACGAGCAGTACTTC. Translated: CASSQDSQGSYEQYF.

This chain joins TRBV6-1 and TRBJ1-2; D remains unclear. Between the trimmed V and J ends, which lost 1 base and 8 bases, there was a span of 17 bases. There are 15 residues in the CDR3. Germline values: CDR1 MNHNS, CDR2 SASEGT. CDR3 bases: TGTGCCAGCAGTGAAGTCACGGGGAGAAGAGGCGGCTACACCTTC. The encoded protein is CASSEVTGRRGGYTF.

The CDR3 sequence is CASSDQHRGRGYGYTF. For the CDR3, the DNA is TGTGCCAGCAGTGACCAACACAGGGGGCGCGGCTATGGCTACACCTTC. The V gene is TRBV6-1, the J gene TRBJ1-2, with 9 bases identical to TRBD1. There are 16 residues in the CDR3. CDR1 MNHNS and CDR2 SASEGT come from the germline V gene. After removal of 3 bases from V and 4 bases from J, the junction contained 9 bases not matched to a gene.

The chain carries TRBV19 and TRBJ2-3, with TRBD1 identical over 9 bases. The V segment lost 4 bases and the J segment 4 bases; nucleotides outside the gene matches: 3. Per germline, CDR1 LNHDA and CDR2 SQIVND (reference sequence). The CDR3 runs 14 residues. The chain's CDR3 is CASSRDRESDTQYF. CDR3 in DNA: TGTGCCAGTAGTAGGGACAGGGAGTCAGATACGCAGTATTTT.

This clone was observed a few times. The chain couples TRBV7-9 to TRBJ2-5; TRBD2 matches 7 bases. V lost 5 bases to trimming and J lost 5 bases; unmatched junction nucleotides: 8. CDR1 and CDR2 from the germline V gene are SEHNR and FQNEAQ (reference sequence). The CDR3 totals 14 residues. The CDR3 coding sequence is TGTGCCAGCAGCGAGACGCAACTAGCGGAGACCCAGTACTTC. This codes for CASSETQLAETQYF. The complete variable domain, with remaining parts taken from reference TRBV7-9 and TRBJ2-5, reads DTGVSQNPRHKITKRGQNVTFRCDPISEHNRLYWYRQTLGQGPEFLTYFQNEAQLEKSRLLSDRFSAERPKGSFSTLEIQRTEQGDSAMYLCASSETQLAETQYFGPGTRLLVL.

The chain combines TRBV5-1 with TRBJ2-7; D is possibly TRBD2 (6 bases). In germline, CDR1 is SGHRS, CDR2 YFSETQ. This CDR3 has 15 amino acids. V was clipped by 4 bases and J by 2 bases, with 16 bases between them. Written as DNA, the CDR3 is TGCGCCAGCAGCCCCCGGGGAGGAGGTACCTACGAGCAGTACTTC. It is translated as CASSPRGGGTYEQYF.

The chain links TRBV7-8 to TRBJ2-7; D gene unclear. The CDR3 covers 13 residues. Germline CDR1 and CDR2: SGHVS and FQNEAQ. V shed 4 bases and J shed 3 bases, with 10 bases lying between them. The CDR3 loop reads CASSSYLLYEQYF. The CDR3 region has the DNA TGTGCCAGCAGCTCATACCTCCTCTACGAGCAGTACTTC.

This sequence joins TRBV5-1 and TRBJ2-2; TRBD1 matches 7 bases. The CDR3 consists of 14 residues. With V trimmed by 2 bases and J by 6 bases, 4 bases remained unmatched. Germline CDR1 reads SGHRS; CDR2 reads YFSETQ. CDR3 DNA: TGCGCCAGCAGCTTAACAGGGGAAGCCGGGGAGCTGTTTTTT. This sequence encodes CASSLTGEAGELFF.

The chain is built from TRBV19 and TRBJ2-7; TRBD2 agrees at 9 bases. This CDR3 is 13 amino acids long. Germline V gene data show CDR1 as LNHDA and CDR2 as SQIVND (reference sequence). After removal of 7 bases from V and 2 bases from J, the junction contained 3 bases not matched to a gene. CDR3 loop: CASNPSGAYEQYF. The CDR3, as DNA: TGTGCCAGTAACCCTAGCGGGGCCTACGAGCAGTACTTC.

CDR3 bases: TGCGCCAGCAGCCGAGTAGGACAGTTCTACGAGCAGTACTTC. Its protein product is CASSRVGQFYEQYF. The gene calls are TRBV4-1 and TRBJ2-7; maybe TRBD1 (6 bases). The CDR3 loop spans 14 amino acids. V was pared by 4 bases and J by 3 bases, with 13 bases between. Germline V CDR1 and CDR2: MGHRA, YSYEKL.

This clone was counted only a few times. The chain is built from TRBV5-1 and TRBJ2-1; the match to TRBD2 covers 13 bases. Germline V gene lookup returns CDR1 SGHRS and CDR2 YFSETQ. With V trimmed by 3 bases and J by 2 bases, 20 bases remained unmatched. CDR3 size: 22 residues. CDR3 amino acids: CASSYRIPTSGRALGTYNEQFF. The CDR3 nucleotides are TGCGCCAGCAGCTACCGGATACCTACTAGCGGGAGGGCCTTGGGAACCTACAATGAGCAGTTCTTC. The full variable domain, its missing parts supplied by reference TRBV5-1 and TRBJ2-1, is KAGVTQTPRYLIKTRGQQVTLSCSPISGHRSVSWYQQTPGQGLQFLFEYFSETQRNKGNFPGRFSGRQFSNSRSEMNVSTLELGDSALYLCASSYRIPTSGRALGTYNEQFFGPGTRLTVL.

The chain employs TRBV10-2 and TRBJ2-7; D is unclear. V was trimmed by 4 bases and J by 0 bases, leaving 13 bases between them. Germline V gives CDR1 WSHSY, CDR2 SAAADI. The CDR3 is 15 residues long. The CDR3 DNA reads TGCGCCAGCAGTGGGGTAGACCCGAGCTCCTACGAGCAGTACTTC. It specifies CASSGVDPSSYEQYF.

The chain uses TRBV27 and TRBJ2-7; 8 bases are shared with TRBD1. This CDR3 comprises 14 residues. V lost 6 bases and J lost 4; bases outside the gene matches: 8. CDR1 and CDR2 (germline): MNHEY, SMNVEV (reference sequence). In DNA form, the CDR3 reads TGTGCCAGCAGGAGGGACAGGAACACATACGAGCAGTACTTC. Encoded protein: CASRRDRNTYEQYF.

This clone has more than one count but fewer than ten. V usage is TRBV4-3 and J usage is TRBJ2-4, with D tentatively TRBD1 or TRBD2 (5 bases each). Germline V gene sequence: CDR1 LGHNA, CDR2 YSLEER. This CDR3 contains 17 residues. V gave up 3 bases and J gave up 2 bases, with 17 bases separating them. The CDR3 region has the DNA TGCGCCAGCAGCCATCCACTCTTCGGGGCAACCAAAAACATTCAGTACTTC. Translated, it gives CASSHPLFGATKNIQYF.

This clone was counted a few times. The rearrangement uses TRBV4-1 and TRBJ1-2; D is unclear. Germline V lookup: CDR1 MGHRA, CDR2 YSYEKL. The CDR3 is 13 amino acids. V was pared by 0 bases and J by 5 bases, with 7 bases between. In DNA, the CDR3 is TGCGCCAGCAGCCAAGAGGAACTTTATGGCTACACCTTC. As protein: CASSQEELYGYTF.

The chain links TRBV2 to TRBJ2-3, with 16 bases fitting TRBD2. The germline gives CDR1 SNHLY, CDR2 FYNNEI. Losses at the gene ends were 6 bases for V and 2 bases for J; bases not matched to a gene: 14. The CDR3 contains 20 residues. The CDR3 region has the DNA TGTGCCAGCAGGGCGGGACTAGCGGGAGGGCCAGTCTCTTTCACAGATACGCAGTATTTT. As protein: CASRAGLAGGPVSFTDTQYF.

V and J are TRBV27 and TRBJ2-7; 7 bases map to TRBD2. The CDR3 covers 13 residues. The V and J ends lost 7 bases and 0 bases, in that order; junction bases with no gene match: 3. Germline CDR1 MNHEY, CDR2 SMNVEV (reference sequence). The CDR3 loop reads CASTGLDSYEQYF. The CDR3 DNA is TGTGCCAGCACCGGACTAGACTCCTACGAGCAGTACTTC.

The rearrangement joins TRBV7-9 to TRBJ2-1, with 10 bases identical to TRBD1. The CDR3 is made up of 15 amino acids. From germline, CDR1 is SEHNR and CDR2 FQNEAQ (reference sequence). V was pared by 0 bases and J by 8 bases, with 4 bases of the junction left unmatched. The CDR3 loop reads CASSLATGGWHEQFF. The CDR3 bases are TGTGCCAGCAGCTTAGCGACAGGGGGCTGGCATGAGCAGTTCTTC.

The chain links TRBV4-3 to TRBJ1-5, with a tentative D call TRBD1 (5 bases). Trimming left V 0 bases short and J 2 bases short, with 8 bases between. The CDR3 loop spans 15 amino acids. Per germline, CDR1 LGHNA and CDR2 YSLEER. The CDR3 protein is CASSQDSRGNQPQHF. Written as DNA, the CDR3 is TGCGCCAGCAGCCAAGATAGCAGGGGCAATCAGCCCCAGCATTTT.

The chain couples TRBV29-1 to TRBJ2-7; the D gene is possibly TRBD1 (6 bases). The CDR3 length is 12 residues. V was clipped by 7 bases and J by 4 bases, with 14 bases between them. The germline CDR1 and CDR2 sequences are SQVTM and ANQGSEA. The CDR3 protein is CSAWRGGYEQYF. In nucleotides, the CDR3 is TGCAGCGCCTGGCGAGGGGGTTACGAGCAGTACTTC.

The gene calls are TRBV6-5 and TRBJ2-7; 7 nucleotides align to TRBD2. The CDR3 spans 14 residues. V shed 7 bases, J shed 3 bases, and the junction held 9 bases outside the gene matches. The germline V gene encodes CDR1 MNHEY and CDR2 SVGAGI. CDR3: CASNHGGTDYEQYF. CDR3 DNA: TGTGCCAGCAATCACGGGGGGACCGACTACGAGCAGTACTTC.

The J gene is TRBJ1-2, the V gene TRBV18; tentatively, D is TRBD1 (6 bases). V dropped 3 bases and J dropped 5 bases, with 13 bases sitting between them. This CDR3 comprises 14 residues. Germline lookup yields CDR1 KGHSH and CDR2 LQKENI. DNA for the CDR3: TGTGCCAGCTCACCGACAGGTTTGGAGTATGGCTACACCTTC. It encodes CASSPTGLEYGYTF.

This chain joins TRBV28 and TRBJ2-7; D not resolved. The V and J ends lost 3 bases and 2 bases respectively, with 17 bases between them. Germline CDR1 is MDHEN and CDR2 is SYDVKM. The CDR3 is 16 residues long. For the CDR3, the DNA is TGTGCCAGCAGTTTTTCCCCCCGGCTGGGAACCTACGAGCAGTACTTC. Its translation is CASSFSPRLGTYEQYF.

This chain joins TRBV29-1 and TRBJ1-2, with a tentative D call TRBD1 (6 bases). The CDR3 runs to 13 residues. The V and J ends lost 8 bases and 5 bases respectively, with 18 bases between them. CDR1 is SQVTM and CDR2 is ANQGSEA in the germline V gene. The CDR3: CSTKGGGVYGYTF. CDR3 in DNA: TGCAGCACAAAAGGGGGGGGTGTTTATGGCTACACCTTC.

CDR3 protein: CASSRRDRGRGSGANVLTF. Written as DNA, the CDR3 is TGTGCCAGTAGTAGGAGAGACAGGGGGCGCGGCTCTGGGGCCAACGTCCTGACTTTC. The chain combines TRBV19 with TRBJ2-6; 10 bases are shared with TRBD1. The CDR3 has 19 amino acids. The V segment lost 4 bases and the J segment 0 bases; nucleotides outside the gene matches: 9. Germline V lookup: CDR1 LNHDA, CDR2 SQIVND (reference sequence).

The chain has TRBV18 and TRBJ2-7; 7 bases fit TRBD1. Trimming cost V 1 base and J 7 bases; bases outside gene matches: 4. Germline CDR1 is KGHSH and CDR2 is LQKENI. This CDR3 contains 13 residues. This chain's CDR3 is CASSPQKGAEQYF. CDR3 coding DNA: TGTGCCAGCTCACCACAGAAGGGGGCGGAGCAGTACTTC. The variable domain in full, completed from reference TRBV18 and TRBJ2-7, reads NAGVMQNPRHLVRRRGQEARLRCSPMKGHSHVYWYRQLPEEGLKFMVYLQKENIIDESGMPKERFSAEFPKEGPSILRIQQVVRGDSAAYFCASSPQKGAEQYFGPGTRLTVT.